This T cell receptor beta chain originates from a study of CD8+CD57+ T cells in acquired aplastic anemia. Study overall: Quantities of DNA derived from sorted CD4+ and CD8+ cells averaged approximately 3 ug. General study points: A significant difference in CD8+ Simpson's diversity between patients and controls was not found. The study identified twenty-nine CD8+ CDR3 sequences shared by patients and controls.

TCR beta VDJ and CDR3 profiling used genomic DNA as template. MiXCR was run by TCRdb on the reads, yielding one entry per CDR3 protein. There are roughly 220,000 distinct CDR3 sequences in the sample; about 60% occur only once, and roughly 50% lies in the top ten. Patients included in sequencing had previously demonstrated CD8+CD57+ cell expansion by flow cytometry. As a group, the patients uniformly had severe acquired aplastic anemia. Concerning this clonotype: Its antigen is as yet unknown.

With 5 bases clipped from V and 5 bases from J, the junction kept 13 bases outside the gene matches. The CDR3 is 17 residues long. Looked up from germline, CDR1 is SEHNR and CDR2 is FQNEAQ (reference sequence). This receptor was identified in a human donor with aplastic anemia. The V call is TRBV7-9, the J call TRBJ1-4, with TRBD1 matching 8 bases. What was sequenced was sorted CD4+, CD8+, or CD8+CD57+ T cells (not recorded which) from PBMCs. Written as DNA, the CDR3 is TGTGCCAGCAGCCTTGCCGGACAGGGAAGGGAGAATGAAAAACTGTTTTTT. Encoded protein: CASSLAGQGRENEKLFF.